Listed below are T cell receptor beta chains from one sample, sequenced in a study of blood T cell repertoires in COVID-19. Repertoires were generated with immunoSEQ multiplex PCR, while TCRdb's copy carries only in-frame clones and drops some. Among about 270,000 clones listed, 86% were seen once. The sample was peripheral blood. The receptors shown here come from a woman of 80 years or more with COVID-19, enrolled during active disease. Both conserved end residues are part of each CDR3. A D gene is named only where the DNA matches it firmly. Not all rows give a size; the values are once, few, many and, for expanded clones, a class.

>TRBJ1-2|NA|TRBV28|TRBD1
CASRDRVYGYTF
TGTGCCAGCCGCGACAGGGTATATGGCTACACCTTC
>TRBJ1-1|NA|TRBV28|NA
CASRAGGLEAFF
TGTGCCAGCAGGGCCGGGGGGCTTGAAGCTTTCTTT
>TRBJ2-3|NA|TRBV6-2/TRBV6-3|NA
CASSPRGMEDTQYF
TGTGCCAGCAGCCCGAGGGGGATGGAAGATACGCAGTATTTT
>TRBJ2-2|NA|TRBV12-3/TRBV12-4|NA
CASRFEAFGELFF
TGTGCCAGCAGGTTCGAAGCTTTCGGGGAGCTGTTTTTT
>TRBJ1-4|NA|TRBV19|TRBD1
CASDPRTGGEKLFF
TGTGCCAGTGACCCCCGGACAGGGGGAGAAAAACTGTTTTTT
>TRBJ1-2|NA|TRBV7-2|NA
CASSVQGGGYTF
TGTGCCAGCAGCGTACAGGGTGGTGGCTACACCTTC
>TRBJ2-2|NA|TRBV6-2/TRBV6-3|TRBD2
CASSVKRGGITGELFF
TGTGCCAGCAGTGTTAAGCGGGGGGGGATCACCGGGGAGCTGTTTTTT
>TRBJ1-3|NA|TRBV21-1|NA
CASSQSFFLGQGVAGNTIYF
TGTGCCAGCAGCCAGAGCTTTTTTTTAGGACAGGGGGTTGCTGGAAACACCATATATTTT
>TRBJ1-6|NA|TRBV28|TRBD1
CASSPGTGYNSPLHF
TGTGCCAGCAGTCCGGGGACAGGCTATAATTCACCCCTCCACTTT
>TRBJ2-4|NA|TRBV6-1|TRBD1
CASSEPGQATSGIAKNIQYF
TGTGCCAGCAGTGAGCCGGGACAGGCGACCTCGGGAATAGCCAAAAACATTCAGTACTTC
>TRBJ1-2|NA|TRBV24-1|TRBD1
CATQGVLGYTF
TGTGCCACCCAGGGGGTCCTCGGCTACACCTTC
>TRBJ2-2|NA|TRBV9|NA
CASSVATGGVTGELFF
TGTGCCAGCAGCGTAGCTACTGGCGGGGTCACCGGGGAGCTGTTTTTT
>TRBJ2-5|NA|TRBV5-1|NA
CASSSSAYQETQYF
TGCGCCAGCAGCTCATCAGCGTACCAAGAGACCCAGTACTTC
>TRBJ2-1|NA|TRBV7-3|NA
CASSLNFGSRSVEQFF
TGTGCCAGCAGCTTAAATTTCGGGTCCCGAAGTGTGGAGCAGTTCTTC
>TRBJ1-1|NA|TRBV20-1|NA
CSASQRKNTEAFF
TGCAGTGCTAGTCAGAGGAAGAACACTGAAGCTTTCTTT
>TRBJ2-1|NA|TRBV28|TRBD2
CASRSAGRDEQFF
TGTGCCAGCAGGTCCGCGGGGAGGGATGAGCAGTTCTTC
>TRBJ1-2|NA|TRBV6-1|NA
CASSEPWSDGYTF
TGTGCCAGCAGTGAACCCTGGTCGGATGGCTACACCTTC
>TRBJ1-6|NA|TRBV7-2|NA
CASSLGQQQNSPLHF
TGTGCCAGCAGCTTAGGACAGCAGCAGAATTCACCCCTCCACTTT
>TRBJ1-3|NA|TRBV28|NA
CASLDSRSGNTIYF
TGTGCCAGCTTAGACTCTCGCTCTGGAAACACCATATATTTT
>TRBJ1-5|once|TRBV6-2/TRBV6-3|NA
CASSYRLQGTNQPQHF
TGTGCCAGCAGTTACCGCTTACAGGGAACTAATCAGCCCCAGCATTTT
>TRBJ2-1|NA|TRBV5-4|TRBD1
CASSPDRVNEQFF
TGTGCCAGCAGCCCAGACAGGGTGAATGAGCAGTTCTTC
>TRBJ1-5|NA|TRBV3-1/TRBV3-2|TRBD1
CASSHDTVGPTGGTRGPGAQPQHF
TGTGCCAGCAGCCATGATACGGTTGGACCGACAGGGGGTACAAGAGGACCTGGGGCTCAGCCCCAGCATTTT
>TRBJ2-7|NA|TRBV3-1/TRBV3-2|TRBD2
CASSQVVGRTSVSEQYF
TGTGCCAGCAGCCAAGTGGTGGGCAGGACTAGCGTCTCCGAGCAGTACTTC
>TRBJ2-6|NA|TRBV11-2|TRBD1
CASSIRTGALSGANVLTF
TGTGCCAGCAGCATTCGGACAGGGGCTTTATCTGGGGCCAACGTCCTGACTTTC
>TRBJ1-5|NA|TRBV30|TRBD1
CAWGGQGRQPQHF
TGTGCCTGGGGGGGACAGGGGCGTCAGCCCCAGCATTTT
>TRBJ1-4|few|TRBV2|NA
CASVTNTINEKLFF
TGTGCCAGCGTGACAAACACCATTAATGAAAAACTGTTTTTT
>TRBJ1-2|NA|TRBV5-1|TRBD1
CASSPRAGGANYGYTF
TGCGCCAGCAGCCCCAGGGCAGGGGGAGCTAACTATGGCTACACCTTC
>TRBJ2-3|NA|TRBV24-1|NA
CATSDSDWTAQLSTDTQYF
TGTGCCACCAGTGATTCTGACTGGACAGCTCAACTTAGCACAGATACGCAGTATTTT
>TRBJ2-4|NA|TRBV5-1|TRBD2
CASSTVGGAGGYIQYF
TGCGCCAGCAGCACCGTAGGCGGCGCGGGGGGTTACATTCAGTACTTC
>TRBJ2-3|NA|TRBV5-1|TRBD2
CASRATSGGGGTDTQYF
TGCGCCAGCAGGGCGACTAGCGGGGGAGGTGGCACAGATACGCAGTATTTT
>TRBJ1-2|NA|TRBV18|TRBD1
CASSPRDRGNGYTF
TGTGCCAGCTCACCTCGGGACAGGGGGAATGGCTACACCTTC
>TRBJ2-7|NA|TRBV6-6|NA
CAATSGGSYEQYF
TGTGCCGCTACCTCCGGGGGTTCCTACGAGCAGTACTTC
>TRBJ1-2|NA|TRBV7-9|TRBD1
CASSLAGSGGASNGYTF
TGTGCCAGCAGCTTAGCGGGATCAGGGGGCGCCTCGAATGGCTACACCTTC
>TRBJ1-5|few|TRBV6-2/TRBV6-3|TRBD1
CASSYRQGNSNQPQHF
TGTGCCAGCAGTTATCGACAGGGTAATAGCAATCAGCCCCAGCATTTT
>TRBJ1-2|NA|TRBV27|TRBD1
CASSTRTGNYGYTF
TGTGCCAGCAGTACACGGACAGGGAACTATGGCTACACCTTC
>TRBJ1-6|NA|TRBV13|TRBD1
CASSHRDSNSPLHF
TGTGCCAGCAGCCATCGGGACAGTAATTCACCCCTCCACTTT